This T cell receptor beta chain was identified during a study of beta chain features in type 1 diabetes. In the study overall: What patients shared with healthy donors was a similar profile of age, gender and cell yields.

The collection from each donor was one heparinised blood draw averaging approximately 110 mL. This clone has at least ten counts. Reverse transcribing all isolated RNA meant expressed TCRB transcripts were sequenced. Regulatory, naive and central memory T cell samples averaged about 3.57 million reads. This table comes from immunoSEQ multiplex PCR, and its TCRdb copy is limited to in-frame clones, with some not included. The repertoire has around 150,000 clones, less than 9% of them found once; the top ten carry about 1.3%. The CDR3 contains 15 residues. Looked up from germline, CDR1 is SGHRS and CDR2 is YFSETQ. Trimming removed 3 bases from V and 9 bases from J; junction bases left unmatched: 5.

The chain employs TRBV5-1 and TRBJ2-1, with 14 bases that match TRBD2. The source of this sequence is a woman between 25 and 40 years old in good health. The sequenced sample consisted of central memory CD4+ T cells from blood. CDR3 in DNA: TGCGCCAGCAGCTACGGACTAGCGGGAGGCCCTGAGCAGTTCTTC. This gives the protein CASSYGLAGGPEQFF.